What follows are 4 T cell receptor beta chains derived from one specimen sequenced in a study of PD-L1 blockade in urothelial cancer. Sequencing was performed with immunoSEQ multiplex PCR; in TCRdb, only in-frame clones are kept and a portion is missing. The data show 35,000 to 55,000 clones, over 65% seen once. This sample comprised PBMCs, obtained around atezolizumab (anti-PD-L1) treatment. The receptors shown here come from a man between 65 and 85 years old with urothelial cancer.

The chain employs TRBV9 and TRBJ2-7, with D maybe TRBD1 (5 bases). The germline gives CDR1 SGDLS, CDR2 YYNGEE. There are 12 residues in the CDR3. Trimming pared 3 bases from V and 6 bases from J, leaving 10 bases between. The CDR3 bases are TGTGCCAGCAGCGCCCTTAGGGGCGAGCAGTACTTC. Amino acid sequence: CASSALRGEQYF.

CDR3 DNA sequence: TGTGCCAGCAGTGAGGGGGGGGACAGGGGGGACTATGGCTACACCTTC. This encodes CASSEGGDRGDYGYTF. J is TRBJ1-2 and V is TRBV6-1; 11 nucleotides match TRBD1. CDR1 MNHNS and CDR2 SASEGT come from the germline V gene. V shed 3 bases, J shed 3 bases, and the junction held 6 bases outside the gene matches. The CDR3 has 16 residues.

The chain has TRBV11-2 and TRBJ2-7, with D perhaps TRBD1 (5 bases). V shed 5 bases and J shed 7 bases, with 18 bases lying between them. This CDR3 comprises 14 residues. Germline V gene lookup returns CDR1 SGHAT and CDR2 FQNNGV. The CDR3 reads CASSLSLQGEEQYF. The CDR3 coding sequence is TGTGCCAGCAGCCTCTCATTGCAGGGTGAAGAGCAGTACTTC.

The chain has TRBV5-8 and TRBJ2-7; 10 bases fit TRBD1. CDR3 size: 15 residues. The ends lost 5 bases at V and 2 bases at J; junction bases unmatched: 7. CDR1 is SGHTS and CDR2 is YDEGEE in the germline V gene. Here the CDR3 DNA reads TGTGCCAGCAGGAGGGGACAGGGGATTGCCTACGAGCAGTACTTC. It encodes CASRRGQGIAYEQYF.